Shown below are 10 T cell receptor beta chains from a single sample sequenced in a study of blood T cell repertoires in COVID-19. Profiled with immunoSEQ multiplex PCR; TCRdb holds only in-frame clones, not every one. The data contain 250,000 or so clones, approximately 88% of them singletons. Sequenced sample: PBMCs or T cells enriched from blood (not recorded which). The receptors were sampled from a woman aged 40 to 55 with acute COVID-19.

Written as DNA, the CDR3 is TGTGCCAGCAGTTTACGCCAGGGTGGTGGCTACACCTTC. Encoded protein: CASSLRQGGGYTF. The chain links TRBV27 to TRBJ1-2; D may be TRBD1 (5 bases). V was shortened by 2 bases and J by 7 bases, with 11 bases between the two germline ends. The CDR3 spans 13 residues. CDR1 and CDR2 from the germline V gene are MNHEY and SMNVEV (reference sequence).

The J gene is TRBJ1-3, the V gene TRBV9; possible D gene TRBD1, 5 bases. Trimming took 4 bases from V and 0 from J, leaving 11 bases between them. Germline lookup yields CDR1 SGDLS and CDR2 YYNGEE. There are 15 residues in the CDR3. CDR3 amino acids: CASSPDQGSGNTIYF. The CDR3 DNA reads TGTGCCAGCAGCCCAGACCAGGGCTCTGGAAACACCATATATTTT.

The chain employs TRBV5-1 and TRBJ2-2; D perhaps matches TRBD1 (5 bases). Trimming cost V 5 bases and J 5 bases, with 10 bases left between them. Germline V gene sequence: CDR1 SGHRS, CDR2 YFSETQ. The CDR3 sequence is 13 residues long. CDR3 residues: CASRQDQTGELFF. DNA for the CDR3: TGCGCCAGCAGACAGGATCAAACCGGGGAGCTGTTTTTT.

The V gene is TRBV21-1, the J gene TRBJ2-3; TRBD2, the D gene given by the table, was not confirmed from the DNA. TRBV21-1 is described as a pseudogene. This CDR3 comprises 14 residues. The CDR3 reads CASSKGTSTDTQYF. In DNA, the CDR3 is TGTGCCAGCAGCAAAGGGACTAGCACAGATACGCAGTATTTT.

This clone was seen just once. The chain joins TRBV4-3 to TRBJ2-3; 11 positions agree with TRBD2. V shed 0 bases, J shed 8 bases, and the junction held 7 bases outside the gene matches. CDR1 and CDR2 (germline): LGHNA, YSLEER. This CDR3 spans 16 amino acids. As DNA, the CDR3 is TGCGCCAGCAGCCAAGAGTTGCTAGCGGGAGGCCTTACGCAGTATTTT. Its protein product is CASSQELLAGGLTQYF.

The chain has TRBV5-1 and TRBJ2-1, with 11 positions matching TRBD2. The CDR3 consists of 17 residues. The junction had 12 bases not matched to a gene; V was cut back by 4 bases and J by 6 bases. Germline loops: CDR1 SGHRS, CDR2 YFSETQ. Here the CDR3 reads CASSPAASGGRTNEQFF. As DNA, the CDR3 is TGCGCCAGCAGCCCGGCGGCTAGCGGGGGGAGGACCAATGAGCAGTTCTTC. The whole variable domain, remainder taken from reference TRBV5-1 and TRBJ2-1, is KAGVTQTPRYLIKTRGQQVTLSCSPISGHRSVSWYQQTPGQGLQFLFEYFSETQRNKGNFPGRFSGRQFSNSRSEMNVSTLELGDSALYLCASSPAASGGRTNEQFFGPGTRLTVL.

The chain couples TRBV29-1 to TRBJ2-3; 10 nucleotides agree with TRBD2. CDR3 length: 13 residues. Germline trimming cut 7 bases from V and 1 base from J; bases unmatched to any gene: 2. Germline-derived CDR1 and CDR2 are SQVTM and ANQGSEA. This CDR3 reads CSDGLAGTDTQYF. The CDR3 nucleotides are TGCAGCGATGGACTAGCGGGCACAGATACGCAGTATTTT.

The V and J genes are TRBV19 and TRBJ1-2, with 11 nucleotides matching TRBD1. Germline V gives CDR1 LNHDA, CDR2 SQIVND (reference sequence). Germline trimming cut 5 bases from V and 7 bases from J; bases unmatched to any gene: 6. This CDR3 region has 14 residues. CDR3 sequence: CASSSSGTGGGYTF. The CDR3 DNA is TGTGCCAGTAGTTCGTCCGGGACAGGGGGTGGCTACACCTTC.

This clone was observed a single time. The chain uses TRBV2 and TRBJ1-4; 8 bases align to TRBD1. CDR3 length: 14 residues. The V gene's germline CDR1 is SNHLY and CDR2 FYNNEI. V shed 1 base, J shed 10 bases, and the junction held 5 bases outside the gene matches. The CDR3 loop is CASSEGRQGAKLFF. The CDR3, as DNA: TGTGCCAGCAGTGAAGGCCGGCAGGGGGCAAAACTGTTTTTT.

This chain links TRBV4-2 with TRBJ2-1; 7 bases agree with TRBD1. The V segment lost 3 bases and the J segment 4 bases; nucleotides outside the gene matches: 9. CDR3 length equals 16 residues. Germline values: CDR1 LGHNA, CDR2 YNFKEQ. CDR3 in amino acids: CASSQEQGLPYNEQFF. The CDR3 nucleotides read TGTGCCAGCAGCCAGGAACAGGGGTTGCCTTACAATGAGCAGTTCTTC.